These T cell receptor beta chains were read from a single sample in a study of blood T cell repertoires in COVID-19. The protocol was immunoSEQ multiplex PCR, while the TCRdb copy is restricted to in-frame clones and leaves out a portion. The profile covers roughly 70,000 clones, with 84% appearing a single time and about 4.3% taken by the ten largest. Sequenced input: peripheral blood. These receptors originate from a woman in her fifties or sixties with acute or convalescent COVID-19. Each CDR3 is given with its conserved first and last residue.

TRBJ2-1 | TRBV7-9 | CASSSSGGISEQFF
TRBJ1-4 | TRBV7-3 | CASSPQGAVNEKLFF
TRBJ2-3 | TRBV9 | CASSTPGLSTDTQYF
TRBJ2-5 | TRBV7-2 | CASSRPGLAVETQYF
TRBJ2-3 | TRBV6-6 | CASSPSGGAQVTDTQYF
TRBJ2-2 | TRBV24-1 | CATSESGTSGGGTGELFF
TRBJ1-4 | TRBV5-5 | CASSRDRAVEKLFF
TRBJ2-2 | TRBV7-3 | CASRTSGGAAGELFF
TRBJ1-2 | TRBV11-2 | CASSLAGARANYGYTF
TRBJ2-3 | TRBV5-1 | CASSWGTSPSTDTQYF
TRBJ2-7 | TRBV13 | CASSYRVHYEQYF
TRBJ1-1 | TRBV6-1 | CASSTDRNTEAFF
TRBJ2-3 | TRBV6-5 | CASSYSRGSTDTQYF
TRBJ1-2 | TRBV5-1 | CASSPDSNYGYTF
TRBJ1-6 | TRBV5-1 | CASSKWTGSESPLHF
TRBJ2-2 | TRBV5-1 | CASSLVRGSNTGELFF
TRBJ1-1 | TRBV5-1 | CASSWAGGEAFF
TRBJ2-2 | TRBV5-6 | CASSETGTGELFF
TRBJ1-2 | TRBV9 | CASSVWETGRYGYTF
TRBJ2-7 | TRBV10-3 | CAISQTGSHEQYF
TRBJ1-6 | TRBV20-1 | CSARRLGPLHF
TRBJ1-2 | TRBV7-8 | CASSRVGGGTYGYTF
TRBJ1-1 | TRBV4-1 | CASSQGQGNTEAFF
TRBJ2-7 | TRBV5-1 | CASTIGQGAFSEQYF
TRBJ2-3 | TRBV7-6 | CASSISLADTQYF
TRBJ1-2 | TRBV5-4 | CASSLGLGAQGAVGYTF
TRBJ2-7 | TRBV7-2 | CASSLGGGGASYEQYF
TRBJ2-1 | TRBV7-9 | CASSFTRLAPTYNEQFF